This TCR beta chain was identified during a study of blood T cell repertoires in COVID-19. Profiling relied on immunoSEQ multiplex PCR, and the TCRdb table lists in-frame clones only, not all of them. The sample contains under 85,000 clones, around 80% of which appear only once. Trimming pared 6 bases from V and 6 bases from J, leaving 16 bases between. CDR1 LGHDT and CDR2 YNNKEL come from the germline V gene (reference sequence). The CDR3 extends over 14 amino acids. This TCR came from a man older than 75 with acute or convalescent COVID-19. The chain carries TRBV3-1 (or the pseudogene TRBV3-2) and TRBJ2-3; D might be TRBD1 (5 bases). What was sequenced was peripheral blood. The chain's CDR3 is CASSPGSAADTQYF. The CDR3 DNA reads as TGTGCCAGCAGTCCAGGGTCGGCGGCGGATACGCAGTATTTT.